This entry concerns a single T cell receptor (beta chain). Original processing notes: Amplification with reference gene primers provided the estimates of nucleated cell counts. Clones were read by immunoSEQ multiplex PCR, and TCRdb kept only the in-frame ones, dropping some. D and trimming come from the DNA, and the V and J calls and clone size come from that table. The sample includes more than 60,000 clones, roughly 87% of them seen just once. CDR3 length: 14 amino acids. The germline V gene has CDR1 MNHNY and CDR2 SVGAGI (reference sequence). V lost 5 bases and J 2 bases, leaving 13 bases between the germline ends. These data belong to a study of blood T cell repertoires in COVID-19.

The chain employs TRBV6-6 and TRBJ2-7, with D perhaps TRBD2 (6 bases). Sequencing was done on a sample of peripheral blood. This receptor was taken from an elderly woman with active or convalescent COVID-19. Here the CDR3 DNA reads TGTGCCAGCAGTCACCGGGACTCCCCCTACGAGCAGTACTTC. Translating it yields CASSHRDSPYEQYF.